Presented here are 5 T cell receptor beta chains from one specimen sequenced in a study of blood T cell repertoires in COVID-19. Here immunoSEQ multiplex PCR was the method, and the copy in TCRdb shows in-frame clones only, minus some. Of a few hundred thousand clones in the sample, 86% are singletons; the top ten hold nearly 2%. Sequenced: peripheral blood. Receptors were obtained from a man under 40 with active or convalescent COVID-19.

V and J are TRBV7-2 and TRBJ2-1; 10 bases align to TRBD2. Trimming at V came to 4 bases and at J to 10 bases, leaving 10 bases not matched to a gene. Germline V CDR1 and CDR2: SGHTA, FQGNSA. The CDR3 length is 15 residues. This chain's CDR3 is CASSYSGGSEMEQFF. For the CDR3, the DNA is TGTGCCAGCAGCTATAGCGGGGGGTCAGAAATGGAGCAGTTCTTC.

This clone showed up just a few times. DNA of the CDR3: TGTGCCTGGAGAAGGCAGGGGTATAATTCACCCCTCCACTTT. This sequence encodes CAWRRQGYNSPLHF. J is TRBJ1-6 and V is TRBV30, with TRBD1 as a possible D gene (6 bases). CDR1 and CDR2 from the germline V gene are GTSNPN and SVGIG (reference sequence). This CDR3 has 14 amino acids. V was clipped by 3 bases and J by 4 bases, with 10 bases between them. The full variable domain, with the rest looked up from reference TRBV30 and TRBJ1-6, is SQTIHQWPATLVQPVGSPLSLECTVEGTSNPNLYWYRQAAGRGLQLLFYSVGIGQISSEVPQNLSASRPQDRQFILSSKKLLLSDSGFYLCAWRRQGYNSPLHFGNGTRLTVT.

The CDR3 sequence is CASSPGQASTDTQYF. CDR3 coding DNA: TGTGCCAGCTCACCTGGACAGGCAAGCACAGATACGCAGTATTTT. The chain employs TRBV18 and TRBJ2-3; 7 bases fit TRBD1. The CDR3 runs 15 residues. Germline CDR1 is KGHSH and CDR2 is LQKENI. V dropped 3 bases and J dropped 0; count of bases not matched to a gene: 3.

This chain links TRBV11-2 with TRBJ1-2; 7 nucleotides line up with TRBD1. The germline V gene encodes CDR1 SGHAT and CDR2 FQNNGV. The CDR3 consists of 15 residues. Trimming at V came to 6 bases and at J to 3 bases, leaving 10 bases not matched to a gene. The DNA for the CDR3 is TGTGCCAGCAGACATGGGGGGCAGGGGGACTATGGCTACACCTTC. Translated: CASRHGGQGDYGYTF.

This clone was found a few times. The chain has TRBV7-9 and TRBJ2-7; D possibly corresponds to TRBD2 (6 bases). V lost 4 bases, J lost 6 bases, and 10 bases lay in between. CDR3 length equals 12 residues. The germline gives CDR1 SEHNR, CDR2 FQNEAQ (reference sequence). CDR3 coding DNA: TGTGCCAGCAGCTACGGGACTGCCGAGCAGTACTTC. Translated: CASSYGTAEQYF.